The rows below give T cell receptor beta chains drawn from one sample of a study of T-cell memory formation after mild COVID-19. MiXCR was run by TCRdb on the 5' RACE reads, yielding one entry per CDR3 protein. The sample has some 100,000 distinct CDR3 sequences, around 10% seen once. The sequencing input was PBMCs or a T cell subset sorted from them (not recorded which). These receptors came from a man aged 18 to 29 who had mild COVID-19 (a few samples of this study predate the infection). Cell type and time point are not known. The CDR3 runs from the conserved cysteine through the conserved F or W. A D gene is named only where the DNA matches it firmly. Size is omitted from some rows. Given values are once, few, many or a class for expanded clones.

J gene | clone size | V gene | D gene | CDR3 protein | CDR3 DNA
TRBJ1-1 | few | TRBV7-8 | - | CASSLRYSSEAFF | TGTGCCAGCAGCCTTAGGTACAGCTCTGAAGCTTTCTTT
TRBJ2-1 | many | TRBV5-1 | - | CASSLGVGGGNEQFF | TGCGCCAGCAGCTTGGGTGTGGGGGGAGGCAATGAGCAGTTCTTC
TRBJ1-2 | few | TRBV29-1 | TRBD1 | CSVGDREHYGYTF | TGCAGCGTTGGGGACAGGGAACACTATGGCTACACCTTC
TRBJ2-3 | - | TRBV29-1 | - | CSVYTGSTDTQYF | TGCAGCGTTTACACGGGGAGCACAGATACGCAGTATTTT
TRBJ1-1 | - | TRBV6-5 | - | CASSYSIRAGLLNTEAFF | -
TRBJ2-7 | few | TRBV18 | TRBD2 | CASSPPLVQRDYYEQYF | TGTGCCAGCTCACCACCGCTAGTGCAGAGGGACTACTACGAGCAGTACTTC
TRBJ2-2 | - | TRBV11-3 | TRBD1 | CASSPMTGQGASGELFF | TGTGCCAGCAGCCCTATGACCGGACAGGGGGCTTCCGGGGAGCTGTTTTTT
TRBJ2-7 | few | TRBV6-6 | TRBD2 | CASSRSGVSSYEQYF | TGTGCCAGCAGTCGGAGCGGGGTAAGCTCCTACGAGCAGTACTTC
TRBJ2-1 | - | TRBV5-1 | - | CASSLAGESSYNEQFF | TGCGCCAGCAGCTTGGCAGGGGAGTCCTCCTACAATGAGCAGTTCTTC
TRBJ2-3 | few | TRBV7-9 | - | CASSPLRGQGKDTDTQYF | TGTGCCAGCAGCCCGTTACGAGGCCAGGGGAAAGACACAGATACGCAGTATTTT
TRBJ2-2 | - | TRBV4-2 | - | CASSYRTEPNTGELFF | TGTGCCAGCAGCTATAGGACAGAGCCAAACACCGGGGAGCTGTTTTTT
TRBJ1-2 | many | TRBV4-1 | - | CASSQGPLNYGYTF | TGCGCCAGCAGCCAAGGACCGCTAAACTATGGCTACACCTTC
TRBJ2-1 | - | TRBV6-4 | TRBD2 | CASSSGTSSYNEQFF | TGTGCCAGCAGCTCCGGGACTAGCTCCTACAATGAGCAGTTCTTC
TRBJ2-1 | - | TRBV20-1 | TRBD2 | CSARLSGGDNEQFF | TGCAGTGCCCGGCTAAGCGGGGGGGACAATGAGCAGTTCTTC
TRBJ2-4 | many | TRBV4-1 | - | CASSQLGLEAKNIQYF | TGCGCCAGCAGCCAATTGGGGCTGGAAGCCAAAAACATTCAGTACTTC
TRBJ1-2 | - | TRBV4-3 | - | CASSQGRSFLGYTF | TGCGCCAGCAGCCAAGGGAGGTCGTTCCTCGGCTACACCTTC
TRBJ2-1 | many | TRBV5-1 | - | CASSWGVSHPYNEQFF | TGCGCCAGCAGCTGGGGGGTATCACACCCCTACAATGAGCAGTTCTTC
TRBJ2-4 | few | TRBV12-3/TRBV12-4 | TRBD1 | CASSLRRGLGNIQYF | TGTGCCAGCAGTTTACGCAGGGGGCTAGGGAACATTCAGTACTTC
TRBJ1-5 | - | TRBV6-6 | TRBD1 | CASSHRGGQPQHF | TGTGCCAGCAGTCACAGGGGAGGTCAGCCCCAGCATTTT
TRBJ2-7 | - | TRBV3-1 | TRBD2 | CASSQEYSGGYEQYF | TGTGCCAGCAGCCAAGAGTATAGCGGGGGATACGAGCAGTACTTC